These 32 T cell receptor beta chains originate from one sample sequenced in a study of blood T cells in healthy people across ages. Combining a sample-barcoded 5' primer with a J-beta primer mix, a second PCR ran for roughly 6 to 12 cycles. TCRdb reanalysed the 5' RACE reads using MiXCR and keeps one entry per CDR3 protein. Here the sample spans approximately 600,000 distinct CDR3 sequences, 58% being singletons. The sample taken for sequencing was blood. The source is a man aged 55-75 years in good health.

The chain is built from TRBV12-3 or TRBV12-4 and TRBJ2-1; no definite D call. The CDR3 loop spans 13 amino acids. Deletions cut 1 base from V and 5 bases from J, with 6 bases between. CDR3 nucleotides: TGTGCCAGCAGTTTAGTTGTGAACAATGAGCAGTTCTTC. It yields the protein CASSLVVNNEQFF.

A few counts support this clonotype. The chain uses TRBV20-1 and TRBJ1-4; no reliable D call. Germline V lookup: CDR1 DFQATT, CDR2 SNEGSKA (reference sequence). This CDR3 comprises 13 residues. The V and J ends lost 3 bases and 4 bases respectively, with 9 bases between them. The DNA for the CDR3 is TGCAGTGCTAGGTGGCGGAGTAATGAAAAACTGTTTTTT. Translating it yields CSARWRSNEKLFF.

The genes are TRBV15 and TRBJ2-1; 9 nucleotides match TRBD2. Gene TRBJ2-7 matches the end of the DNA better, so the J call may be wrong. Germline CDR1 LNHNV, CDR2 YYDKDF (reference sequence). This CDR3 has 15 residues. The CDR3 sequence is CATSIAGETYNEQYF. CDR3 nucleotide sequence: TGTGCCACCAGTATAGCGGGGGAAACCTACAATGAGCAGTACTTC.

This chain links TRBV6-1 with TRBJ2-3; 7 positions match TRBD1. This CDR3 is built from 14 residues. Germline loops: CDR1 MNHNS, CDR2 SASEGT. The J segment lost 4 bases and the V segment lost 6 bases, leaving 7 bases of the junction unmatched. As DNA, the CDR3 is TGTGCCAGCAGAGACACAGGGGTCCCAGATACGCAGTATTTT. Its protein product is CASRDTGVPDTQYF.

This clonotype occurred once. The chain is built from TRBV15 and TRBJ2-5; D is unclear. V shed 0 bases and J shed 3 bases, with 5 bases lying between them. The CDR3 runs to 13 residues. The germline CDR1 and CDR2 sequences are LNHNV and YYDKDF (reference sequence). This CDR3 is CATSRESKETQYF. The CDR3 coding sequence is TGTGCCACCAGCAGAGAGTCGAAAGAGACCCAGTACTTC. Combining the CDR3 with reference TRBV15 and TRBJ2-5 gives the whole variable domain DAMVIQNPRYQVTQFGKPVTLSCSQTLNHNVMYWYQQKSSQAPKLLFHYYDKDFNNEADTPDNFQSRRPNTSFCFLDIRSPGLGDTAMYLCATSRESKETQYFGPGTRLLVL.

This clonotype showed up many times. The chain has TRBV20-1 and TRBJ2-1; a weak D match, TRBD2 (6 bases). Germline V gene data show CDR1 as DFQATT and CDR2 as SNEGSKA (reference sequence). V was trimmed by 6 bases and J by 9 bases, leaving 21 bases between them. The CDR3 runs to 14 residues. CDR3 loop: CSARKPGVLGEQFF. CDR3 DNA sequence: TGCAGTGCCAGGAAGCCGGGGGTATTGGGTGAGCAGTTCTTC.

The chain carries TRBV11-2 and TRBJ2-7, with no clear D. The V gene lost 0 bases and the J gene lost 4 bases, with 7 bases spanning the gap. CDR3 size: 13 residues. Per the germline V gene, CDR1 is SGHAT and CDR2 is FQNNGV. The CDR3 here is CASSLDGQYEQYF. CDR3 bases: TGTGCCAGCAGCTTAGACGGGCAGTACGAGCAGTACTTC.

Comments on this clonotype: A read error is possible here, since a much larger clone lies one base away. CDR3: CSARVSSGVGEQYF. CDR3 sequence (DNA): TGCAGTGCTAGAGTCAGTAGCGGGGTGGGGGAGCAGTACTTC. V is TRBV20-1 and J is TRBJ2-7; TRBD2 matches at 8 bases. From germline, CDR1 is DFQATT and CDR2 SNEGSKA (reference sequence). Losses at the gene ends were 1 base for V and 7 bases for J; bases not matched to a gene: 9. This CDR3 is built from 14 residues.

V gene TRBV4-2 combines with J gene TRBJ2-5; D gene ambiguous. CDR1 and CDR2 from the germline V gene are LGHNA and YNFKEQ. The CDR3 has 15 residues. Trimming stripped 4 bases from V and 0 bases from J, with 12 bases between. The CDR3, as DNA: TGTGCCAGCAGCCGTTGGTGGGCAGACCAAGAGACCCAGTACTTC. Translated: CASSRWWADQETQYF.

The chain recombines TRBV6-2 or TRBV6-3 with TRBJ2-1; 8 bases are shared with TRBD2. CDR1 is MNHEY, CDR2 SVGEGT, per germline. Trimming at V came to 2 bases and at J to 11 bases, leaving 11 bases not matched to a gene. The CDR3 is 15 residues long. CDR3: CASSYMAATSGQQFF. The CDR3 region has the DNA TGTGCCAGCAGTTACATGGCGGCCACTAGCGGACAGCAGTTCTTC.

The chain couples TRBV5-1 to TRBJ2-2, with 8 bases fitting TRBD2. The CDR3 sequence is 16 residues long. The trim removed 7 bases at V and 4 bases at J, leaving 12 bases unmatched. CDR1 is SGHRS, CDR2 YFSETQ, per germline. The CDR3 spells CASGALTSAVTGELFF. Written as DNA, the CDR3 is TGCGCCAGCGGGGCCTTGACTAGCGCCGTCACCGGGGAGCTGTTTTTT. The whole variable domain, filled in from reference TRBV5-1 and TRBJ2-2, reads KAGVTQTPRYLIKTRGQQVTLSCSPISGHRSVSWYQQTPGQGLQFLFEYFSETQRNKGNFPGRFSGRQFSNSRSEMNVSTLELGDSALYLCASGALTSAVTGELFFGEGSRLTVL.

The V and J genes are TRBV12-3 or TRBV12-4 and TRBJ1-2; D gene ambiguous. CDR3 length: 13 amino acids. Trimming shortened V by 6 bases and J by 0 bases, and 8 bases separated the two germline ends. CDR3 coding DNA: TGTGCCAGCAGCACGACTCCTAACTATGGCTACACCTTC. This sequence encodes CASSTTPNYGYTF.

This chain joins TRBV12-3 or TRBV12-4 and TRBJ2-3; D is ambiguous. CDR3 length equals 16 residues. V gave up 2 bases and J gave up 2 bases, with 14 bases separating them. The CDR3: CASSLFGDLPTDTQYF. Here the CDR3 DNA reads TGTGCCAGCAGTTTATTCGGAGATCTCCCCACAGATACGCAGTATTTT.

This chain links TRBV24-1 with TRBJ2-3; the D is unclear. V lost 12 bases, J lost 3 bases, and 15 bases lay in between. The CDR3 extends over 13 amino acids. CDR1 is KGHDR and CDR2 is SFDVKD in the germline V gene. The CDR3 sequence is CASQREETDTQYF. The CDR3 coding sequence is TGTGCCTCCCAGCGAGAGGAGACAGATACGCAGTATTTT.

The gene calls are TRBV10-3 and TRBJ2-1, with 12 nucleotides matching TRBD2. This CDR3 is 13 amino acids long. Germline-derived CDR1 and CDR2 are ENHRY and SYGVKD. J gave up 8 bases and V 7 bases, and 3 bases lay outside the gene matches. The CDR3 DNA reads TGTGCCATCAAACTAGCGGGGGGAGATGAGCAGTTCTTC. Amino acid sequence: CAIKLAGGDEQFF.

The chain recombines TRBV7-9 with TRBJ2-7; a possible D gene is TRBD2 (7 bases). The J call may be faulty, since TRBJ2-5 better matches the DNA end. The germline gives CDR1 SEHNR, CDR2 FQNEAQ (reference sequence). This CDR3 is 17 amino acids long. CDR3 amino acids: CASSRIGRGGYQETQYF. In DNA, the CDR3 is TGTGCCAGCAGCCGAATCGGTAGGGGGGGATACCAAGAGACCCAGTACTTC.

V is TRBV6-1 and J is TRBJ1-2; TRBD1 agrees at 7 bases. The germline CDR1 and CDR2 sequences are MNHNS and SASEGT. V dropped 1 base and J dropped 4; count of bases not matched to a gene: 9. This CDR3 comprises 16 residues. CDR3 sequence (DNA): TGTGCCAGCAGTGAAGTCTTGGACGGGACAGCCTATGGCTACACCTTC. It yields the protein CASSEVLDGTAYGYTF.

This clonotype was recorded a few times. The chain carries TRBV27 and TRBJ2-5; 8 bases are shared with TRBD1. Judging by the DNA end, TRBJ2-7 fits better; the J call may be wrong. The CDR3 length is 17 residues. Germline CDR1 is MNHEY and CDR2 is SMNVEV (reference sequence). The CDR3 protein is CASAGRKGQVRGYEQYF. In DNA form, the CDR3 reads TGTGCCAGCGCGGGCCGCAAGGGACAGGTCCGGGGATACGAGCAGTACTTC.

For this clonotype: A much larger clone differs by one base, so this may be a read error. This chain uses TRBV10-3 with TRBJ2-7; D unresolved. The germline CDR1 and CDR2 sequences are ENHRY and SYGVKD. This CDR3 spans 13 amino acids. The CDR3 region is CAVSESIAYEQYF. The CDR3, as DNA: TGTGCCGTCAGTGAATCCATCGCCTACGAGCAGTACTTC.

This clonotype has ten or more counts. The chain has TRBV20-1 and TRBJ2-4; TRBD1 is a possible D gene (6 bases). The CDR3 covers 16 residues. The V end lost 3 bases, the J end lost 0 bases, and 15 bases lay between the germline ends. From germline, CDR1 is DFQATT and CDR2 SNEGSKA (reference sequence). The CDR3 bases are TGCAGTGCTAGTCCCACAGGGACACTAGCCAAAAACATTCAGTACTTC. Translated, it gives CSASPTGTLAKNIQYF.

The gene calls are TRBV7-2 and TRBJ2-1; 11 nucleotides align to TRBD1. The CDR3 totals 15 residues. The germline CDR1 and CDR2 sequences are SGHTA and FQGNSA. Trimming took 6 bases from V and 2 from J; bases not matched to a gene: 3. For the CDR3, the DNA is TGTGCCAGCAGACGGACAGGGGGCCCCTACAATGAGCAGTTCTTC. As protein: CASRRTGGPYNEQFF.

The chain has TRBV20-1 and TRBJ1-5; 12 nucleotides agree with TRBD1. Germline V lookup: CDR1 DFQATT, CDR2 SNEGSKA (reference sequence). V shed 6 bases, J shed 7 bases, and the junction held 1 base outside the gene matches. This CDR3 contains 12 residues. The CDR3: CSAGTGGQPQHF. The CDR3 bases are TGCAGTGCGGGGACAGGGGGCCAGCCCCAGCATTTT.

The sample holds one count of this clonotype. V and J are TRBV7-9 and TRBJ2-1; possibly TRBD1 or TRBD2 for D (5 bases each). The CDR3 runs to 15 residues. CDR1 is SEHNR and CDR2 is FQNEAQ in the germline V gene (reference sequence). Trimming left V 1 base short and J 4 bases short, with 11 bases between. The CDR3 protein is CASSLVVGEYNEQFF. As DNA, the CDR3 is TGTGCCAGCAGCTTAGTTGTGGGGGAGTACAATGAGCAGTTCTTC.

About this clonotype itself: A junction boundary mismatches the germline segment, possibly from a read error. In DNA form, the CDR3 reads TGTGCGAGCTCACCAAACAGTGGCAGCCAAGAGACCCAGTTCTTC. Protein: CASSPNSGSQETQFF. V usage is TRBV18 and J usage is TRBJ2-5; no firm D call. The J call may be faulty, since TRBJ2-1 better matches the DNA end. The CDR3 covers 15 residues. CDR1 and CDR2 from the germline V gene are KGHSH and LQKENI.

V and J are TRBV7-2 and TRBJ2-7; 7 bases map to TRBD2. V was pared by 5 bases and J by 5 bases, with 3 bases of the junction left unmatched. This CDR3 comprises 12 residues. CDR1 and CDR2 (germline): SGHTA, FQGNSA. As DNA, the CDR3 is TGTGCCAGCAGCGCGACTAGCAACGAGCAGTACTTC. Amino acid sequence: CASSATSNEQYF.

The J gene is TRBJ2-2, the V gene TRBV6-7; D could derive from TRBD1 or TRBD2 (5 bases each). Being an ORF, TRBV6-7 has a function that is uncertain. This CDR3 is 18 amino acids long. The V end was cut by 2 bases, the J end by 0 bases, with 16 bases between. The CDR3 sequence: CASSYPGTGRSNTGELFF. As DNA, the CDR3 is TGTGCCAGCAGTTACCCCGGGACGGGGAGATCGAACACCGGGGAGCTGTTTTTT.

The CDR3 nucleotides are TGTGCCAGCAGTTCTCTCAAGGGGCACACCCATGAAAAACTGTTTTTT. Translated, it gives CASSSLKGHTHEKLFF. The chain has TRBV12-3 or TRBV12-4 and TRBJ1-4, with D possibly TRBD1 on 5 matching bases. The CDR3 spans 16 residues. V lost 4 bases and J lost 6, with 18 bases in between.

This clonotype was seen a few times. This chain connects TRBV20-1 to TRBJ2-1, with D perhaps TRBD2 (6 bases). Germline values: CDR1 DFQATT, CDR2 SNEGSKA (reference sequence). V was clipped by 2 bases and J by 4 bases, with 15 bases between them. The CDR3 consists of 15 residues. The CDR3, as DNA: TGCAGTGCTAGAAGACGAAGCGGACTATACAATGAGCAGTTCTTC. This sequence encodes CSARRRSGLYNEQFF.

The chain has TRBV9 and TRBJ2-1; D might be TRBD1 or TRBD2, each matching 6 bases. The V end lost 3 bases, the J end lost 10 bases, and 14 bases lay between the germline ends. The germline CDR1 and CDR2 sequences are SGDLS and YYNGEE. There are 13 residues in the CDR3. CDR3 sequence reads: CASSGGAVREQFF. The CDR3 DNA sequence: TGTGCCAGCAGCGGGGGGGCAGTACGGGAGCAGTTCTTC.

The chain has TRBV2 and TRBJ2-1, with D maybe TRBD2 (5 bases). Germline V gives CDR1 SNHLY, CDR2 FYNNEI. The CDR3 loop spans 15 amino acids. V was trimmed by 2 bases and J by 4 bases, leaving 12 bases between them. In nucleotides, the CDR3 is TGTGCCAGCAGTGAAACGGGGAAAAATTACAATGAGCAGTTCTTC. Its protein product is CASSETGKNYNEQFF. The full variable domain, in which reference TRBV2 and TRBJ2-1 provide the parts outside the CDR3, is EPEVTQTPSHQVTQMGQEVILRCVPISNHLYFYWYRQILGQKVEFLVSFYNNEISEKSEIFDDQFSVERPDGSNFTLKIRSTKLEDSAMYFCASSETGKNYNEQFFGPGTRLTVL.

This clonotype was seen more than once but under ten times. It may be a read error: a sequence one base away is much more abundant. This chain joins TRBV29-1 and TRBJ2-5, with 10 bases matching TRBD2. Germline-derived CDR1 and CDR2 are SQVTM and ANQGSEA. The CDR3 extends over 18 amino acids. The V segment lost 7 bases and the J segment 11 bases; nucleotides outside the gene matches: 28. The CDR3 sequence: CSAGLSSGGAGGRNEQYF. The DNA of the CDR3 is TGCAGCGCAGGGCTATCGAGCGGGGGGGCCGGAGGAAGGAATGAGCAGTACTTC.

This chain links TRBV28 with TRBJ2-1; possible D gene TRBD1, 5 bases. Deletions cut 1 base from V and 10 bases from J, with 11 bases between. Germline CDR1 MDHEN, CDR2 SYDVKM. The CDR3 totals 13 residues. The CDR3 loop reads CASSLSQGGEQFF. The CDR3 coding sequence is TGTGCCAGCAGTTTATCCCAGGGTGGCGAGCAGTTCTTC.